This TCR beta chain is drawn from a study of a mutant IDH1 vaccine in newly diagnosed glioma (dated by TCRdb to 2020 to 2022). Regarding the research as a whole: The approximately 29 treated patients were around 62% male and around 38% female, with a mean age of approximately 40 years. Before enrollment, patients had received standard therapy of radiotherapy alone, temozolomide alone, or radiochemotherapy with temozolomide; most received the combination. Longitudinal TCRB deep sequencing was done for 25 to 30 treated patients, wherever samples were available for exploratory analyses. Peripheral blood was collected at six visits: V03 (baseline), V05, V07, V10, V12 and V13. Broader findings and caveats from the paper: Changes in the top peripheral T cell clonotypes picked up by TCRB sequencing did not appear to be linked to pseudoprogression. According to the authors, sample limitations meant that analyses of patient blood samples could not be reproduced. Immune responses induced by the vaccine were seen in over 90% of patients across multiple MHC alleles. PBMC samples for TCRB deep sequencing were selected based on availability.

Library creation used the immunoSEQ multiplex PCR assay. Rearranged TCR beta chain sequences were amplified using the hsTCRB Kit according to the manufacturer's protocol. Sequencing of TCRB libraries was carried out on an Illumina MiSeq. For the original study's pipeline: Demultiplexing, trimming and gene mapping were performed with the kit vendor's proprietary platform. Entries here come from immuneACCESS through TCRdb and include only in-frame sequences with V and J called. Some clones fail to appear in such tables; in the studies checked, an unresolved V gene covers under half of the shortfall, and the cause of the remainder is unknown. V and J calls plus clone size are reproduced from that table; the DNA served to infer D and trimming. The sample has about 32,000 clones on record, about four fifths of them singletons. The biggest ten clones account for under 25% of the sample. This sample's time point label indicates: baseline, week 1 (first vaccination visit). The treatment or condition label for this specimen denotes: pre-vaccination baseline after standard-of-care therapy. Newly diagnosed WHO grade 3 or 4 IDH1-mutant astrocytomas showing loss of nuclear ATRX were present in the donors. The samples were drawn from NOA16, a multicentre, single-arm, open-label phase I trial in Germany that tested a mutant IDH1 peptide vaccine in humans for the first time. Visit V03 blood draws served as the baseline sample for immunogenicity testing. Genomic DNA for TCRB sequencing was extracted from EDTA blood using the DNeasy Blood and Tissue Kit.

The CDR3 spans 14 residues, from the cysteine through the phenylalanine. Solely the CDR3 DNA is kept, with 42 bases framed from the first base. The V end loses 5 bases and the J end loses 2 bases, and a stretch of 11 bases separates them. Based on the germline V gene, the CDR1 and CDR2 sequences are ENHRY and SYGVKD. Turning to this clone: No antigen is known for it. No quality values exist for individual bases; no much larger clone is one base distant.

The sequence was obtained from a man aged 30-40 years with glioma. Recombination joined TRBV10-3 with TRBJ2-3; the D gene remains uncertain. The sample in question was PBMCs, obtained from a glioma patient treated with radiotherapy, temozolomide or both. The sequenced DNA is TGTGCCATCAGTTTAGGCTCACCCACAGATACGCAGTATTTT. It specifies CAISLGSPTDTQYF.